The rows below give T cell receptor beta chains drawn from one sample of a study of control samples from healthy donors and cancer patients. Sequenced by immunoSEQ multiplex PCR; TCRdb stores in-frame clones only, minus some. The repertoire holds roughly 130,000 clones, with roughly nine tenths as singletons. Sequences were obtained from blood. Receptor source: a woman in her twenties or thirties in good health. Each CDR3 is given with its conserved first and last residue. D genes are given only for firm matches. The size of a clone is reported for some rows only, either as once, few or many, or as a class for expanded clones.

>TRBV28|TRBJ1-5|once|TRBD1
CASSYDRGQNLGYQPQHF
TGTGCCAGCAGTTACGACAGGGGACAAAATCTGGGATATCAGCCCCAGCATTTT
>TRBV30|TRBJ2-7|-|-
CAWRRDLPYEQYF
TGTGCCTGGAGACGGGACCTACCCTACGAGCAGTACTTC
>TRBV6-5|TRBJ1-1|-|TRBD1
CASRREGAWTEAFF
TGTGCCAGCAGAAGGGAGGGGGCTTGGACTGAAGCTTTCTTT
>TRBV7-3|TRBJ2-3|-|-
CASSFGGSTDTQYF
TGTGCCAGCAGCTTCGGGGGATCCACAGATACGCAGTATTTT
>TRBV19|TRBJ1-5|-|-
CASSNLREPQHF
TGTGCCAGTAGTAATTTGCGGGAGCCCCAGCATTTT
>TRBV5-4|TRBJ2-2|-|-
CASSPPGINTGELFF
TGTGCCAGCAGCCCCCCCGGGATCAACACCGGGGAGCTGTTTTTT
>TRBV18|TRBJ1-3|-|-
CASSPPKAFSGNTIYF
TGTGCCAGCTCACCACCTAAGGCATTCTCTGGAAACACCATATATTTT
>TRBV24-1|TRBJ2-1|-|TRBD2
CATSDHSSGSKNEQFF
TGTGCCACCAGTGATCACTCTAGCGGGAGTAAGAATGAGCAGTTCTTC
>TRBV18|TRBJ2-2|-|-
CASSPSHTGELFF
TGTGCCAGCTCCCCTTCTCACACCGGGGAGCTGTTTTTT
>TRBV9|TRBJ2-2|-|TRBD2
CASSVGASGSTGELFF
TGTGCCAGCAGCGTAGGGGCTAGCGGGAGCACCGGGGAGCTGTTTTTT
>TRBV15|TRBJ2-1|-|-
CATSGTLGSLTYNEQFF
TGTGCCACCAGCGGTACACTAGGGTCTTTGACCTACAATGAGCAGTTCTTC
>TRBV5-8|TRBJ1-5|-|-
CASSLGGSSNQPQHF
TGTGCCAGCAGCTTGGGAGGGTCGAGCAATCAGCCCCAGCATTTT
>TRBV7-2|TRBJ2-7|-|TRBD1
CASRSRVSGGTPYEQYF
TGTGCCAGCAGGTCTAGGGTTTCAGGGGGCACCCCCTACGAGCAGTACTTC
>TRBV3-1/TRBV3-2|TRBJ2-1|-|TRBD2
CASSQGLAGVEQFF
TGTGCCAGCAGCCAAGGGCTAGCGGGAGTTGAGCAGTTCTTC
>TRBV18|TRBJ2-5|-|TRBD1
CASSPGTGGAETQYF
TGTGCCAGCTCACCAGGGACAGGAGGAGCAGAGACCCAGTACTTC
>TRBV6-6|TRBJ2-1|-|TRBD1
CASSYKGALRNEQFF
TGTGCCAGCAGTTACAAGGGGGCTTTAAGGAATGAGCAGTTCTTC
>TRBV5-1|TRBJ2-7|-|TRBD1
CASSAGQGTYEQYF
TGCGCCAGCAGCGCAGGACAGGGGACCTACGAGCAGTACTTC
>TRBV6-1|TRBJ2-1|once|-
CASSEGAVPQDEQFF
TGTGCCAGCAGTGAAGGGGCGGTACCCCAGGATGAGCAGTTCTTC
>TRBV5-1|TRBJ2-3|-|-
CASSGSTGSDTQYF
TGCGCCAGCAGCGGGAGCACAGGGTCCGATACGCAGTATTTT
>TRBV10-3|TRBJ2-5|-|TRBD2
CAISEVAGVETQYF
TGTGCCATCAGTGAGGTAGCGGGAGTAGAGACCCAGTACTTC
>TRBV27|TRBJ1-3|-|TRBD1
CASSPGAGGENTIYF
TGTGCCAGCAGTCCCGGGGCAGGGGGCGAAAACACCATATATTTT
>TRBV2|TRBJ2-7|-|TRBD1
CASRGQPGEQYF
TGTGCCAGCAGGGGACAGCCGGGGGAGCAGTACTTC
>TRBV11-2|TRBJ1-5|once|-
CASSLDAYQPQHF
TGTGCCAGCAGCTTAGACGCTTATCAGCCCCAGCATTTT
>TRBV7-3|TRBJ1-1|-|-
CASSLRGSTEAFF
TGTGCCAGCAGCTTAAGAGGAAGCACTGAAGCTTTCTTT
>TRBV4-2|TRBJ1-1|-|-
CASSQLDLNTEAFF
TGTGCCAGCAGCCAACTGGATCTGAACACTGAAGCTTTCTTT
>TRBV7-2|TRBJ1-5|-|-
CASSFVENQPQHF
TGTGCCAGCAGCTTCGTAGAGAATCAGCCCCAGCATTTT
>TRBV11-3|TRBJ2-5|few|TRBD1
CASSRRTGGDETQYF
TGTGCCAGCAGCCGTCGAACAGGGGGCGATGAGACCCAGTACTTC
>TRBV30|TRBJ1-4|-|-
CAWISKGDEKLFF
TGTGCCTGGATTTCGAAGGGGGACGAAAAACTGTTTTTT
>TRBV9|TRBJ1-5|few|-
CASSVAPDNQPQHF
TGTGCCAGCAGCGTAGCTCCGGACAATCAGCCCCAGCATTTT
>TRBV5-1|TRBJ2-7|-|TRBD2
CASSLVSGSSYEQYF
TGCGCCAGCAGCTTGGTTAGCGGGAGCTCCTACGAGCAGTACTTC
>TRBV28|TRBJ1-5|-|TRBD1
CASSSGQGVEPQHF
TGTGCCAGCAGTTCAGGACAGGGGGTTGAGCCCCAGCATTTT
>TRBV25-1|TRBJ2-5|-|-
CASRGDQETQYF
TGTGCCAGCAGGGGAGACCAAGAGACCCAGTACTTC
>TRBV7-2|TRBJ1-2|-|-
CASSPAPRAEAYGYTF
TGTGCCAGCAGCCCAGCACCTAGGGCGGAAGCCTATGGCTACACCTTC